The clone carrying this T cell receptor (beta chain) was observed once. Treatment given: oral pan-JAK inhibitor, 5-10 mg twice daily. Per the germline V gene, CDR1 is GTSNPN and CDR2 is SVGIG (reference sequence). J lost 2 bases, V lost 5 bases, and 5 bases had no gene match. This CDR3 region has 14 residues. The sample comes from a study of CD8+ T cells in alopecia areata. In each case, RNA was isolated and then reverse transcribed into cDNA as the sequencing template. Repertoires were generated with immunoSEQ multiplex PCR, while TCRdb's copy carries only in-frame clones and drops some. The sample lists 90,000 to 150,000 clones, 50% to 75% seen once, with around 30% in the top ten.

The genes are TRBV30 and TRBJ1-5; TRBD1 matches 8 bases. The TCR comes from a human donor with alopecia areata. Here the sequenced sample was CD8+ T cells sorted from blood, taken at week 4, from a patient treated with tofacitinib. The CDR3 loop is CAWGTGRGNQPQHF. CDR3 DNA: TGTGCCTGGGGGACAGGCCGTGGCAATCAGCCCCAGCATTTT.